This T cell receptor (beta chain) was captured by sequencing in a study of blood T cell repertoires in COVID-19. For the study at large: COVID-19 samples, acute and convalescent, were from the United States, Italy and Spain. In each case, the material was cDNA or gDNA derived from T cells, B-cell-depleted T cells, or PBMCs.

Authors' methods: Amplification of reference gene primers was used by the study to estimate nucleated cell counts. Generated by immunoSEQ multiplex PCR, the TCRdb table keeps only in-frame clones and is missing some. The DNA gave D and trimming, while V, J and clone size come from that table. The repertoire consists of around 98,000 clones, with approximately 84% occurring once and the leading ten covering roughly 17%. Sequencing used peripheral blood. The sequence came from a woman in her sixties with acute or convalescent COVID-19.

In DNA form, the CDR3 reads TGTGCCAGAAGCCCGGGGACTAGCAGGCAAAAAGACACAGATACGCAGTATTTT. This translates into CARSPGTSRQKDTDTQYF. This rearrangement joins TRBV5-3 to TRBJ2-3; 9 bases agree with TRBD2. TRBV5-3 is noted as an ORF with a role that remains uncertain. V trimming: 4 bases; J trimming: 2 bases; junction bases outside the gene matches: 14. CDR3 length equals 18 residues.